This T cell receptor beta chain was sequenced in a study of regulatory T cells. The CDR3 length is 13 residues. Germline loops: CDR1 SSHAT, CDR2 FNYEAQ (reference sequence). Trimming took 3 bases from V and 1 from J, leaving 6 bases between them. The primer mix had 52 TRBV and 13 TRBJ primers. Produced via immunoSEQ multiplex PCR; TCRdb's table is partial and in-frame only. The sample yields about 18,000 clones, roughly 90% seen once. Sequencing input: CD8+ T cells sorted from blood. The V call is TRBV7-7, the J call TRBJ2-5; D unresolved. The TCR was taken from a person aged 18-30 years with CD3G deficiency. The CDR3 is CASSLWAQETQYF. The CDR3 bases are TGTGCCAGCAGCTTGTGGGCCCAAGAGACCCAGTACTTC.